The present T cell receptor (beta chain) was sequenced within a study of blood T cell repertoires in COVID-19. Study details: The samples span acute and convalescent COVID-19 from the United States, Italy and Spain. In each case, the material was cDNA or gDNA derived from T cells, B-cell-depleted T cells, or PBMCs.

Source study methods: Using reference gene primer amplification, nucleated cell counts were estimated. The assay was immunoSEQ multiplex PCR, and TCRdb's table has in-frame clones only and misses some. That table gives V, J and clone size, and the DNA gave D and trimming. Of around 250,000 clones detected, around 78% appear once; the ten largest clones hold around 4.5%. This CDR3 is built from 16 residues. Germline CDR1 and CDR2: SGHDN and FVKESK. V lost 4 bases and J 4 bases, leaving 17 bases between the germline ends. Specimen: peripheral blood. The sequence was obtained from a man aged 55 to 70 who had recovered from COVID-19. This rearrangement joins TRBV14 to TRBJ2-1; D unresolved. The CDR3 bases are TGTGCCAGCAGCCTAAAGGAACTACCCGATTACAATGAGCAGTTCTTC. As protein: CASSLKELPDYNEQFF.